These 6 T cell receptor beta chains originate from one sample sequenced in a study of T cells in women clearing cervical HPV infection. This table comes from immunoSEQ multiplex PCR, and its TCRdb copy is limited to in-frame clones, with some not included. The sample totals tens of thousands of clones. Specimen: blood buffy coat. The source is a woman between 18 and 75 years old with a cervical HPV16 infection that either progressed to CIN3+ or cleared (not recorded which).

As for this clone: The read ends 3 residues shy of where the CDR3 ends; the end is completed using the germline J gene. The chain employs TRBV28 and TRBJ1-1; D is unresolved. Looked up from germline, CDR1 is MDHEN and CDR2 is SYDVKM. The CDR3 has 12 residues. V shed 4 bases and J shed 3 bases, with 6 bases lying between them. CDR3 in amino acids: CASSSGDTEAFF. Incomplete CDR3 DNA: TGTGCCAGCAGTTCCGGGGACACTGAA.

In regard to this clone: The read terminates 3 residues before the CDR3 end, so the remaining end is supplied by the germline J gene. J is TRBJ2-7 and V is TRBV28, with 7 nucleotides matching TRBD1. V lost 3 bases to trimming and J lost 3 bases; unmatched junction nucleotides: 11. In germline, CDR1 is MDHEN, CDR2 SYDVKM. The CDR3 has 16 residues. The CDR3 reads CASSFIGGEGFYEQYF. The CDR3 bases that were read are TGTGCCAGCAGTTTTATAGGGGGCGAGGGGTTCTACGAG.

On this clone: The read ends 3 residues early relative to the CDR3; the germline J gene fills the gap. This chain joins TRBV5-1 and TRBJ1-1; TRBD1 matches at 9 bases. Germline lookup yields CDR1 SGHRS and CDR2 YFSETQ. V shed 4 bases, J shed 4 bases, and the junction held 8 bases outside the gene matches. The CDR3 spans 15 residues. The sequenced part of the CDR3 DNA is TGCGCCAGCAGCCCATTACAGGGGGCGCCCACTGAA. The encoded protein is CASSPLQGAPTE. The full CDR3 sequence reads CASSPLQGAPTEAFF.

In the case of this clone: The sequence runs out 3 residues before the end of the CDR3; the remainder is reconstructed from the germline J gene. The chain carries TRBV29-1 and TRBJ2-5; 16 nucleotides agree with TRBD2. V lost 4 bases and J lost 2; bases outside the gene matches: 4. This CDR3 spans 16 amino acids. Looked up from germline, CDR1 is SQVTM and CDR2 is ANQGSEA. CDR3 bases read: TGCAGCGTTGGCGGGACTAGCGGGAGGGTACAAGAGACC. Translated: CSVGGTSGRVQET. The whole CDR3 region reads CSVGGTSGRVQETQYF.

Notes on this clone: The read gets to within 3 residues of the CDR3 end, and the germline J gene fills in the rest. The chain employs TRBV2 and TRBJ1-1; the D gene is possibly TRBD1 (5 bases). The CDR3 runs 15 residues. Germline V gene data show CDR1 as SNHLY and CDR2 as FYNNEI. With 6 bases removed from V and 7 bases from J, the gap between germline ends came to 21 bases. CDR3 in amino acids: CASRPRDFANSEAFF. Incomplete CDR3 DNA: TGTGCCAGCAGGCCCAGGGACTTTGCTAATAGTGAA.

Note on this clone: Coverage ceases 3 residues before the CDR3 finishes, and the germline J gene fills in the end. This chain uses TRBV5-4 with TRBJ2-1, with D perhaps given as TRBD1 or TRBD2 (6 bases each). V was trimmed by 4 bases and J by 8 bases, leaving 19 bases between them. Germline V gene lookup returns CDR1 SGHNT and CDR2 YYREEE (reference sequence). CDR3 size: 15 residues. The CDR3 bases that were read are TGTGCCAGCAGCCCCGGAGGGGGACATTCGGATGAG. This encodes CASSPGGGHSDE. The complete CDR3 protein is CASSPGGGHSDEQFF.